This T cell receptor (beta chain) was profiled in a study of T cells in localized non-small cell lung cancer. CDR1 is MNHEY, CDR2 SMNVEV, per germline (reference sequence). The trim removed 6 bases at V and 15 bases at J, leaving 8 bases unmatched. The CDR3 loop spans 12 amino acids. Produced via immunoSEQ multiplex PCR; TCRdb's table is partial and in-frame only. This table has about 12,000 clones, about 83% appearing once. The rearrangement uses TRBV27 and TRBJ1-6; 7 bases fit TRBD1. The sample consisted of peripheral blood, taken before any cancer treatment. This clonotype originated in a male donor aged 60 or over with stage I lung adenocarcinoma. CDR3: CASRTGNYLLHF. CDR3 coding DNA: TGTGCCAGCAGGACAGGGAACTATCTCCTCCACTTT.